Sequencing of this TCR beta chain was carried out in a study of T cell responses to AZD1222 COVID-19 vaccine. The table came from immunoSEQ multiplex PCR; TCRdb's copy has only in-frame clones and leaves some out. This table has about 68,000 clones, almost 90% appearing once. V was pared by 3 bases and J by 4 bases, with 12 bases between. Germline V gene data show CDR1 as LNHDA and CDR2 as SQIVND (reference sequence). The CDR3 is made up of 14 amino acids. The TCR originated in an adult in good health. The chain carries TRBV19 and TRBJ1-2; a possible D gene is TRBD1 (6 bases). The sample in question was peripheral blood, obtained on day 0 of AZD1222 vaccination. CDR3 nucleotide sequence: TGTGCCAGTAGTATCGGACAGAGCCGCTATGGCTACACCTTC. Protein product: CASSIGQSRYGYTF.